This T cell receptor beta chain was captured in a study of type 1 regulatory T cells. Points on this clonotype: No antigen is known for it.

TCRdb passed the reads through MiXCR, listing each CDR3 protein once. Altogether more than 60,000 distinct CDR3 sequences are present, almost 50% being singletons, with the ten largest covering around 2.1%. This CDR3 has 15 residues. The junction had 7 bases not matched to a gene; V was cut back by 5 bases and J by 6 bases. Germline values: CDR1 SEHNR, CDR2 FQNEAQ (reference sequence). The chain combines TRBV7-9 with TRBJ1-1; 12 bases agree with TRBD1. The sample was cultured non-Tr1 T cells, either the whole culture or a sorted T cell fraction (not recorded which). The TCR sequence derives from a human donor in good health. Here the CDR3 reads CASSGKGTGGAEAFF. The CDR3 DNA sequence: TGTGCCAGCAGCGGAAAGGGGACAGGGGGCGCTGAAGCTTTCTTT. Full variable domain (remainder filled in from reference TRBV7-9 and TRBJ1-1): DTGVSQNPRHKITKRGQNVTFRCDPISEHNRLYWYRQTLGQGPEFLTYFQNEAQLEKSRLLSDRFSAERPKGSFSTLEIQRTEQGDSAMYLCASSGKGTGGAEAFFGQGTRLTVV.